A single sample is the source of the 19 T cell receptor beta chains below, sequenced in a study of T cells after somatic rescue of genetic block. Sequencing was performed with immunoSEQ multiplex PCR; in TCRdb, only in-frame clones are kept and a portion is missing. The sample contains 110,000 or so clones, just over 90% of which appear only once. Sequencing was done on a sample of peripheral blood mononuclear cells (PBMCs). Every receptor here comes from a woman between 18 and 30 years old.

The V call is TRBV11-2, the J call TRBJ2-7, with 8 nucleotides matching TRBD1. Per germline, CDR1 SGHAT and CDR2 FQNNGV. The length of the CDR3 is 17 residues. V shed 0 bases and J 3 bases; nucleotides not matched to a gene: 10. The CDR3 nucleotides are TGTGCCAGCAGCTTAGATCTTAAGGGGACAGGTCACTACGAGCAGTACTTC. Amino acids: CASSLDLKGTGHYEQYF.

This sequence joins TRBV7-2 and TRBJ2-1; D is ambiguous. V was pared by 5 bases and J by 0 bases, with 11 bases between. CDR1 SGHTA and CDR2 FQGNSA come from the germline V gene. The CDR3 runs to 15 residues. The CDR3 DNA is TGTGCCAGCAGCCCCCCTGGGGTCTCCTACAATGAGCAGTTCTTC. Translation: CASSPPGVSYNEQFF.

This clone occurred a few times. J is TRBJ1-5 and V is TRBV6-1; no reliable D call. This CDR3 is built from 15 residues. Germline values: CDR1 MNHNS, CDR2 SASEGT. Trimming stripped 1 base from V and 1 base from J, with 8 bases between. For the CDR3, the DNA is TGTGCCAGCAGTGAAGTTGGGTTGAGCAATCAGCCCCAGCATTTT. It yields the protein CASSEVGLSNQPQHF.

This chain uses TRBV30 with TRBJ2-3; D may be TRBD2 (6 bases). The ends were cut back, 4 bases at V and 3 bases at J, with 14 bases in the middle. The CDR3 length is 14 residues. Germline V gene lookup returns CDR1 GTSNPN and CDR2 SVGIG (reference sequence). This chain's CDR3 is CAWTLAGLTDTQYF. In DNA, the CDR3 is TGTGCCTGGACTCTGGCGGGGTTAACAGATACGCAGTATTTT. Full variable domain (missing parts from reference TRBV30 and TRBJ2-3): SQTIHQWPATLVQPVGSPLSLECTVEGTSNPNLYWYRQAAGRGLQLLFYSVGIGQISSEVPQNLSASRPQDRQFILSSKKLLLSDSGFYLCAWTLAGLTDTQYFGPGTRLTVL.

The chain recombines TRBV4-1 with TRBJ2-7; 11 bases agree with TRBD2. This CDR3 comprises 15 residues. Trimming at V came to 1 base and at J to 4 bases, leaving 3 bases not matched to a gene. In germline, CDR1 is MGHRA, CDR2 YSYEKL. Here the CDR3 DNA reads TGCGCCAGCAGCCAAGGGGGACTAGCGGTTTACGAGCAGTACTTC. Translated, it gives CASSQGGLAVYEQYF.

The gene calls are TRBV7-3 and TRBJ2-5, with D unresolved. CDR1 SGHTA and CDR2 FQGTGA come from the germline V gene. V was trimmed by 5 bases and J by 5 bases, leaving 12 bases between them. CDR3 length equals 13 residues. The CDR3 nucleotides read TGTGCCAGCAGCACCAGACTGGGGGAGACCCAGTACTTC. Translation: CASSTRLGETQYF.

The gene calls are TRBV5-1 and TRBJ1-3; 9 positions agree with TRBD1. The length of the CDR3 is 18 residues. Trimming removed 0 bases from V and 3 bases from J; junction bases left unmatched: 10. Germline CDR1 SGHRS, CDR2 YFSETQ. CDR3 coding DNA: TGCGCCAGCAGCTTGGCCAGTGGGACAGGGACTTTTGGAAACACCATATATTTT. Translating it yields CASSLASGTGTFGNTIYF.

The chain joins TRBV7-9 to TRBJ1-2, with TRBD1 matching 7 bases. Per the germline V gene, CDR1 is SEHNR and CDR2 is FQNEAQ (reference sequence). Trimming cost V 1 base and J 3 bases; bases outside gene matches: 5. This CDR3 spans 15 amino acids. The CDR3 is CASSLVRRGDYGYTF. In DNA form, the CDR3 reads TGTGCCAGCAGCTTAGTGCGCAGGGGGGACTATGGCTACACCTTC.

The chain couples TRBV2 to TRBJ1-2; tentative D call: TRBD1 (5 bases). Per germline, CDR1 SNHLY and CDR2 FYNNEI. V lost 3 bases, J lost 4 bases, and 12 bases lay in between. CDR3 length equals 14 residues. This chain's CDR3 is CASSDLRGLYGYTF. As DNA, the CDR3 is TGTGCCAGCAGTGATCTGAGGGGACTCTATGGCTACACCTTC.

J is TRBJ2-4 and V is TRBV29-1; the D gene is possibly TRBD2 (6 bases). Germline CDR1 and CDR2: SQVTM and ANQGSEA. The CDR3 spans 12 residues. V lost 5 bases to trimming and J lost 8 bases, with 13 bases between them. The CDR3 nucleotides read TGCAGCGTTCTGACTCCGGGGGACATTCAGTACTTC. Amino acid sequence: CSVLTPGDIQYF.

This chain links TRBV6-1 with TRBJ2-7, with 8 bases aligning to TRBD2. The CDR3 sequence is 15 residues long. The germline V gene encodes CDR1 MNHNS and CDR2 SASEGT. The trim removed 2 bases at V and 0 bases at J, leaving 3 bases unmatched. CDR3 protein: CASSERTSRSYEQYF. CDR3 sequence (DNA): TGTGCCAGCAGTGAAAGGACTAGCCGCTCCTACGAGCAGTACTTC.

The rearrangement uses TRBV11-3 and TRBJ2-2; 7 bases agree with TRBD2. Looked up from germline, CDR1 is SGHNT and CDR2 is YENEEA. V was clipped by 7 bases and J by 3 bases; unmatched bases: 11. The CDR3 extends over 16 amino acids. DNA of the CDR3: TGTGCCAGCACCCAAGGAACTAGCGCATACACCGGGGAGCTGTTTTTT. Protein sequence: CASTQGTSAYTGELFF.

The chain is built from TRBV5-4 and TRBJ1-6; tentatively, D is TRBD1 (5 bases). The germline V gene encodes CDR1 SGHNT and CDR2 YYREEE (reference sequence). The CDR3 length is 15 residues. Trimming removed 0 bases from V and 5 bases from J, with 9 bases in between. The CDR3 DNA reads TGTGCCAGCAGCTTGGGGGGCCTGGATAATTCACCCCTCCACTTT. Protein: CASSLGGLDNSPLHF.

The chain uses TRBV5-4 and TRBJ1-2; D perhaps matches TRBD1 (6 bases). Germline V gene lookup returns CDR1 SGHNT and CDR2 YYREEE (reference sequence). The CDR3 is 15 amino acids. V lost 2 bases and J 2 bases, leaving 13 bases between the germline ends. The CDR3 region has the DNA TGTGCCAGCAGCTTTACAGGGAGGGCAAACTATGGCTACACCTTC. Its translation is CASSFTGRANYGYTF. The entire variable domain, with the rest obtained from reference TRBV5-4 and TRBJ1-2, is as follows: ETGVTQSPTHLIKTRGQQVTLRCSSQSGHNTVSWYQQALGQGPQFIFQYYREEENGRGNFPPRFSGLQFPNYSSELNVNALELDDSALYLCASSFTGRANYGYTFGSGTRLTVV.

J is TRBJ1-3 and V is TRBV27; maybe TRBD1 (6 bases). V lost 2 bases and J 4 bases, leaving 15 bases between the germline ends. The CDR3 is 16 amino acids. The germline CDR1 and CDR2 sequences are MNHEY and SMNVEV (reference sequence). CDR3 in amino acids: CASSLTQTGTGNTIYF. The CDR3 coding sequence is TGTGCCAGCAGTTTAACCCAAACAGGGACCGGAAACACCATATATTTT.

On this clone: The identical CDR3 is also encoded by other nucleotide sequences in the sample. The chain couples TRBV18 to TRBJ1-5; 9 bases map to TRBD1. Unmatched junction bases numbered 1, after V lost 3 bases and J lost 4 bases. Looked up from germline, CDR1 is KGHSH and CDR2 is LQKENI. The CDR3 has 14 amino acids. This CDR3 is CASSPGQGNQPQHF. In DNA form, the CDR3 reads TGTGCCAGCTCACCGGGACAGGGAAATCAGCCCCAGCATTTT.

V and J are TRBV5-6 and TRBJ2-7; D is possibly TRBD1 (6 bases). CDR1 is SGHDT, CDR2 YYEEEE, per germline. The germline V and J ends were trimmed by 3 bases and 2 bases, with 21 bases remaining between them. The length of the CDR3 is 17 residues. The CDR3 nucleotides read TGTGCCAGCAGCTCTTACGCCGGACAGCGTCCCGCCTACGAGCAGTACTTC. Protein product: CASSSYAGQRPAYEQYF.

The genes are TRBV6-6 and TRBJ1-5, with 10 positions matching TRBD1. This CDR3 has 13 amino acids. Per the germline V gene, CDR1 is MNHNY and CDR2 is SVGAGI (reference sequence). V lost 5 bases, J lost 6 bases, and 1 base stayed unmatched. CDR3 protein: CASSGQGGQPQHF. The DNA for the CDR3 is TGTGCCAGCAGTGGACAGGGGGGTCAGCCCCAGCATTTT.

The chain has TRBV14 and TRBJ2-7; 8 positions match TRBD2. The CDR3 consists of 16 residues. From germline, CDR1 is SGHDN and CDR2 FVKESK. The J segment lost 3 bases and the V segment lost 6 bases, leaving 13 bases of the junction unmatched. In DNA, the CDR3 is TGTGCCAGCAGTCGCTCTGCGGGGGGTCCCCTCTACGAGCAGTACTTC. It is translated as CASSRSAGGPLYEQYF.